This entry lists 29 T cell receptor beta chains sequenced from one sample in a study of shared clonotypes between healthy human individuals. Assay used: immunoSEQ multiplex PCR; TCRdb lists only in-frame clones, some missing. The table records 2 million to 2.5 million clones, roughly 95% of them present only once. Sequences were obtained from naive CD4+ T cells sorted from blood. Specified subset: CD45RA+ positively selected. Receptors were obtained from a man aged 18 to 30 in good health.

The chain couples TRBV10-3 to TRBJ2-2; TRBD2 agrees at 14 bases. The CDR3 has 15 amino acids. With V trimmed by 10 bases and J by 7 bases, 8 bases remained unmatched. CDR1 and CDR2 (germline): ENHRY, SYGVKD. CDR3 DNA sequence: TGTGCCACCCTCGGGACTAGCGGGAGCCACGGGGAGCTGTTTTTT. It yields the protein CATLGTSGSHGELFF.

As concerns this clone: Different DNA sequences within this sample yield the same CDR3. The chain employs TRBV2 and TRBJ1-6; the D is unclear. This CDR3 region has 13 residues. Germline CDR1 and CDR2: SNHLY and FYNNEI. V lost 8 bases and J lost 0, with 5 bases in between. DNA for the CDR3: TGTGCCAGCTCCAGCTCCTATAATTCACCCCTCCACTTT. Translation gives CASSSSYNSPLHF.

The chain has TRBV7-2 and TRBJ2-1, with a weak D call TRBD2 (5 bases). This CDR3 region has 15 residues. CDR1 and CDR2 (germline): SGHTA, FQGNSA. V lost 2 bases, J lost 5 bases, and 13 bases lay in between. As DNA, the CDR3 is TGTGCCAGCAGCTTAAGAGTGACTACCGACAATGAGCAGTTCTTC. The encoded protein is CASSLRVTTDNEQFF.

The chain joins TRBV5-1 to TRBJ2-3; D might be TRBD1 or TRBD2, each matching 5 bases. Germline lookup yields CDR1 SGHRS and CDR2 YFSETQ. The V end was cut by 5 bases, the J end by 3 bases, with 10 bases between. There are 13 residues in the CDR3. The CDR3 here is CASSRGPTDTQYF. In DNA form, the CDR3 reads TGCGCCAGCAGTCGGGGACCTACAGATACGCAGTATTTT. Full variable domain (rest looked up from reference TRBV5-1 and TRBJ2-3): KAGVTQTPRYLIKTRGQQVTLSCSPISGHRSVSWYQQTPGQGLQFLFEYFSETQRNKGNFPGRFSGRQFSNSRSEMNVSTLELGDSALYLCASSRGPTDTQYFGPGTRLTVL.

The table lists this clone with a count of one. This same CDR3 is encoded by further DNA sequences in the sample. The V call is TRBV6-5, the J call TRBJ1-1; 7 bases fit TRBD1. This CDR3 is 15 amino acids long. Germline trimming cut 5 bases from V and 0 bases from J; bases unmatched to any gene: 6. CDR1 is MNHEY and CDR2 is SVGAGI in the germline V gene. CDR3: CASSPPGQVNTEAFF. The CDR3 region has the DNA TGTGCCAGCAGTCCTCCCGGACAGGTGAACACTGAAGCTTTCTTT.

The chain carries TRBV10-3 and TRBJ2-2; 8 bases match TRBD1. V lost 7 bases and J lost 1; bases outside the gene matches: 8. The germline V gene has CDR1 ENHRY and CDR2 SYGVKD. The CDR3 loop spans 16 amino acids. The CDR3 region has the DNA TGTGCCATCAACTTACCCGGGACAGGGAACACCGGGGAGCTGTTTTTT. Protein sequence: CAINLPGTGNTGELFF.

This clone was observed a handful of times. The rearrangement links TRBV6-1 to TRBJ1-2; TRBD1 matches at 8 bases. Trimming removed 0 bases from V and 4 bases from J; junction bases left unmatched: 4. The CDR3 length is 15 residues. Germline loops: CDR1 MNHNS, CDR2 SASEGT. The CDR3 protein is CASSEAQGAAYGYTF. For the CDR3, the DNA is TGTGCCAGCAGTGAAGCCCAGGGGGCAGCCTATGGCTACACCTTC.

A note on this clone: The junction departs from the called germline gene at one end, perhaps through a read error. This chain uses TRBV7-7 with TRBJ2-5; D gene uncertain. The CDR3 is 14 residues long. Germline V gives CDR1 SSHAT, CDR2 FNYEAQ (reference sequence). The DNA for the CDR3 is TGTGCTAGCAGCTTAAGGGTGCTAAAAGAGACCCAGTACTTC. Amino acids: CASSLRVLKETQYF.

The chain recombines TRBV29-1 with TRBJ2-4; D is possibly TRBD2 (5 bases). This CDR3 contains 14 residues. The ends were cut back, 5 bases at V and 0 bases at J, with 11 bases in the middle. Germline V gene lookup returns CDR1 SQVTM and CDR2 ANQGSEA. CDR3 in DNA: TGCAGCGTTAGGACTCGAATAGCCAAAAACATTCAGTACTTC. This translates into CSVRTRIAKNIQYF.

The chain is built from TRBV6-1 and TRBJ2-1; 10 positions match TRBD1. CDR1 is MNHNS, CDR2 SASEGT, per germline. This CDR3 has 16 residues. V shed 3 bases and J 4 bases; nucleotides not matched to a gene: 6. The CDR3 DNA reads TGTGCCAGCAGTGACCCTGCGGGACAGGGGTACAATGAGCAGTTCTTC. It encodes CASSDPAGQGYNEQFF.

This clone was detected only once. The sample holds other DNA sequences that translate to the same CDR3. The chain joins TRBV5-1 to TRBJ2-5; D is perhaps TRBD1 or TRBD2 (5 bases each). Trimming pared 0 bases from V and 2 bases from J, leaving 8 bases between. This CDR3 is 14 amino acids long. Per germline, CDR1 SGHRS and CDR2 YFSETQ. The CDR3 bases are TGCGCCAGCAGCTTGGGGGGGTTACAAGAGACCCAGTACTTC. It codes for CASSLGGLQETQYF.

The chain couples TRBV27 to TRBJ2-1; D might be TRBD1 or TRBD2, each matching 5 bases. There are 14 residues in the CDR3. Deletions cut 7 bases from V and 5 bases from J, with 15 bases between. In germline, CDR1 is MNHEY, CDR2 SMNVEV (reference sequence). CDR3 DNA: TGTGCCAGCACACAGCGGTGGGGCGACAATGAGCAGTTCTTC. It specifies CASTQRWGDNEQFF.

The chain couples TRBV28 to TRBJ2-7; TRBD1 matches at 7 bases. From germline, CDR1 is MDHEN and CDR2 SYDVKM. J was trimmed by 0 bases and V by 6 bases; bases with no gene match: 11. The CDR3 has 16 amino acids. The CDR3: CASRTSGTASSYEQYF. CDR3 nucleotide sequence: TGTGCCAGCAGAACTTCCGGGACAGCCAGCTCCTACGAGCAGTACTTC.

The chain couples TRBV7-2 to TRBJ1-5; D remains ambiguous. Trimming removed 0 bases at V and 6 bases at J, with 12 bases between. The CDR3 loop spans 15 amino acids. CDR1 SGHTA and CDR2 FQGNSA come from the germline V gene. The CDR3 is CASSLAGRSGQPQHF. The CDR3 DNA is TGTGCCAGCAGCTTAGCAGGCAGGTCAGGTCAGCCCCAGCATTTT. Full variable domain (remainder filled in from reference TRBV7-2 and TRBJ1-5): GAGVSQSPSNKVTEKGKDVELRCDPISGHTALYWYRQSLGQGLEFLIYFQGNSAPDKSGLPSDRFSAERTGGSVSTLTIQRTQQEDSAVYLCASSLAGRSGQPQHFGDGTRLSIL.

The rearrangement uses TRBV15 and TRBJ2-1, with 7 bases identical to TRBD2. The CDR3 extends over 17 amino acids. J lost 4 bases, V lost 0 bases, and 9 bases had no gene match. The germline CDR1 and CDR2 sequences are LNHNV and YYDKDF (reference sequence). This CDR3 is CATSRDMGGSHYNEQFF. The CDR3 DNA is TGTGCCACCAGCAGAGATATGGGCGGGAGCCATTACAATGAGCAGTTCTTC.

The CDR3 nucleotides are TGCGCCAGCAGCTCCGAGGGGGCCGGGGAGCTGTTTTTT. Residues: CASSSEGAGELFF. The rearrangement uses TRBV5-1 and TRBJ2-2; possibly TRBD1 for D (6 bases). The CDR3 runs to 13 residues. V was cut by 3 bases and J by 6 bases, with 9 bases left in between. The V gene's germline CDR1 is SGHRS and CDR2 YFSETQ.

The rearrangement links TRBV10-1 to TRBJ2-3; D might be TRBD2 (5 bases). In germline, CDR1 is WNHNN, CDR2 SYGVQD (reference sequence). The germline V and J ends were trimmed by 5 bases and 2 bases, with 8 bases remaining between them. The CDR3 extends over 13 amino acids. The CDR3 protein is CASSSGTTDTQYF. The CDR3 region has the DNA TGCGCCAGCAGTAGCGGCACCACAGATACGCAGTATTTT.

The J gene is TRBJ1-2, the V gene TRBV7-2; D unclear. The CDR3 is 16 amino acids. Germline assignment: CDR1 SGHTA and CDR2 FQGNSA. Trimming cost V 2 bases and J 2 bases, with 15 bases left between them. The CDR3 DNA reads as TGTGCCAGCAGCTTATTCTCGGCCGAGAACAACTATGGCTACACCTTC. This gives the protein CASSLFSAENNYGYTF.

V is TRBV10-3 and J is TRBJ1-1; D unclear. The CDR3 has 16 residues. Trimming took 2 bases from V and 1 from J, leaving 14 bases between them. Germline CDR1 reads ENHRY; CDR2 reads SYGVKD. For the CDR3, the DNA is TGTGCCATCAGTGAGGGGCGCGGTTCTGGGAACACTGAAGCTTTCTTT. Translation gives CAISEGRGSGNTEAFF.

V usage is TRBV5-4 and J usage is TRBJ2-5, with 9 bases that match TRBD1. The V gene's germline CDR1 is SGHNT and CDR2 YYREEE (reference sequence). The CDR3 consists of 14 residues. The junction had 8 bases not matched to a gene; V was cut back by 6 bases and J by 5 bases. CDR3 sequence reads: CASTLDRGRETQYF. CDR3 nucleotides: TGTGCCAGCACCCTGGACAGGGGCCGGGAGACCCAGTACTTC.

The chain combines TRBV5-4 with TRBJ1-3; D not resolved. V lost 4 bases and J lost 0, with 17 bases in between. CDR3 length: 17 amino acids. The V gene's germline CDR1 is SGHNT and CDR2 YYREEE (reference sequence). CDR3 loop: CASSTPGSPNSGNTIYF. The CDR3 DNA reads TGTGCCAGCAGCACCCCCGGGAGTCCGAACTCTGGAAACACCATATATTTT.

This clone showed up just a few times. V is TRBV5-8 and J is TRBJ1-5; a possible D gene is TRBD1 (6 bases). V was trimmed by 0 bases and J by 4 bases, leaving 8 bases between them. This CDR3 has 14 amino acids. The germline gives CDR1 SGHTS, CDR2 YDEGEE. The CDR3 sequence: CASSLDRANQPQHF. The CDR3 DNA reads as TGTGCCAGCAGCTTGGACAGGGCTAATCAGCCCCAGCATTTT. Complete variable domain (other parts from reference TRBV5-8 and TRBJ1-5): EAGVTQSPTHLIKTRGQQATLRCSPISGHTSVYWYQQALGLGLQFLLWYDEGEERNRGNFPPRFSGRQFPNYSSELNVNALELEDSALYLCASSLDRANQPQHFGDGTRLSIL.

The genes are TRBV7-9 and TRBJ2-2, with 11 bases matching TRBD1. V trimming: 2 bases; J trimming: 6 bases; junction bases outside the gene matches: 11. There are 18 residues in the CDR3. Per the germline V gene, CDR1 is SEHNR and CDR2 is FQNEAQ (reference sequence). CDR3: CASSLLPSGQGVAGELFF. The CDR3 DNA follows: TGTGCCAGCAGCTTATTGCCTTCGGGACAGGGGGTTGCCGGGGAGCTGTTTTTT.

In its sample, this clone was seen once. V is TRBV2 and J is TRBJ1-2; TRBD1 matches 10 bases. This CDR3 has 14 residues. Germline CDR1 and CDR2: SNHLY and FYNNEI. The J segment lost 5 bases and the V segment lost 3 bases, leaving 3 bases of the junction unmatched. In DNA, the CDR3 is TGTGCCAGCAGTGACGGACAGGGGGTATATGGCTACACCTTC. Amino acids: CASSDGQGVYGYTF. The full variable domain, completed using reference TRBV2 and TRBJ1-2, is EPEVTQTPSHQVTQMGQEVILRCVPISNHLYFYWYRQILGQKVEFLVSFYNNEISEKSEIFDDQFSVERPDGSNFTLKIRSTKLEDSAMYFCASSDGQGVYGYTFGSGTRLTVV.

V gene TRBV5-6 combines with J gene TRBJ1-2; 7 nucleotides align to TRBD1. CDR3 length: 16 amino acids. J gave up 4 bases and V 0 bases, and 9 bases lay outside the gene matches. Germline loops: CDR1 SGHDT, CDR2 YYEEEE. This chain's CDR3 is CASSLVDRANLYGYTF. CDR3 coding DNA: TGTGCCAGCAGCTTGGTTGACAGGGCGAACCTCTATGGCTACACCTTC.

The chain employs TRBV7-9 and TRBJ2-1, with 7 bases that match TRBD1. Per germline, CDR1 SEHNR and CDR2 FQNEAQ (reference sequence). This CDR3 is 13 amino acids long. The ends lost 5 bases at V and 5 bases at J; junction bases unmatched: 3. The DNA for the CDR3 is TGTGCCAGCAGCAAAACAGGGGACAATGAGCAGTTCTTC. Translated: CASSKTGDNEQFF.

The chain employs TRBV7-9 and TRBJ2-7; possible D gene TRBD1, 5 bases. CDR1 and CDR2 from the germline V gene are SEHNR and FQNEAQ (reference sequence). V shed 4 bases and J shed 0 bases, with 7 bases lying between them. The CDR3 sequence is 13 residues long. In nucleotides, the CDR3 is TGTGCCAGCAGCTGGGGCTACTCCTACGAGCAGTACTTC. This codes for CASSWGYSYEQYF.

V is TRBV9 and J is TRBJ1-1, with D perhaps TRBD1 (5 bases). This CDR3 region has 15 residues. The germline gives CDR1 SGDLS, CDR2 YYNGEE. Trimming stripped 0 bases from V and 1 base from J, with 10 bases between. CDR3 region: CASSVATQGNTEAFF. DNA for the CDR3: TGTGCCAGCAGCGTAGCTACGCAGGGGAACACTGAAGCTTTCTTT.

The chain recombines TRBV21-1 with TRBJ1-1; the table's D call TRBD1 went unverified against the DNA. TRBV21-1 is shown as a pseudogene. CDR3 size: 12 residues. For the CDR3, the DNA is TGTGCCAGCACCGAAGGGACAGCTGAAGCTTTCTTT. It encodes CASTEGTAEAFF.